The 8 T cell receptor beta chains presented below share a single source sample, sequenced in a study of blood T cell repertoires in COVID-19 (dated by TCRdb to about 2020). Libraries were prepared through the immunoSEQ multiplex PCR assay. The clones in this table, taken by TCRdb from immuneACCESS, are in-frame only. Not every clone is retained; where verified, under half of the shortfall comes from an unresolved V gene, and the cause of the rest is unknown. For this sample the table gives more than 200,000 clones, of which over 70% were detected only once. The ten largest clones represent approximately 8% of the sample. The specimen was peripheral blood. The receptors were gathered from a woman older than 75 with acute or convalescent COVID-19.

The chain joins TRBV10-3 to TRBJ2-2; TRBD2 agrees at 8 bases. The CDR3 sequence is 16 residues long. V was clipped by 4 bases and J by 1 base; unmatched bases: 5. CDR1 and CDR2 from the germline V gene are ENHRY and SYGVKD. CDR3 sequence: CAISVGTSGNTGELFF. In DNA form, the CDR3 reads TGTGCCATCAGTGTGGGAACTAGCGGGAACACCGGGGAGCTGTTTTTT.

This rearrangement joins TRBV5-4 to TRBJ1-1, with D possibly being TRBD1 (5 bases). CDR3 size: 17 residues. V shed 3 bases and J shed 1 base, with 19 bases lying between them. Germline V gene data show CDR1 as SGHNT and CDR2 as YYREEE (reference sequence). The CDR3 DNA follows: TGTGCCAGCAGCTGGAGAGCGATAGGGGTGCAGAACACTGAAGCTTTCTTT. Protein sequence: CASSWRAIGVQNTEAFF.

This chain joins TRBV10-1 and TRBJ2-5, with 11 bases fitting TRBD2. The germline CDR1 and CDR2 sequences are WNHNN and SYGVQD (reference sequence). This CDR3 has 20 amino acids. Trimming at V came to 1 base and at J to 4 bases, leaving 17 bases not matched to a gene. CDR3 bases: TGCGCCAGCAGTGAGTGGAGACAGGGTGGCAGGCTAGCGGGGGGAGAGACCCAGTACTTC. It yields the protein CASSEWRQGGRLAGGETQYF.

V gene TRBV5-6 combines with J gene TRBJ2-7; TRBD2 aligns across 10 bases. Germline trimming cut 2 bases from V and 6 bases from J; bases unmatched to any gene: 11. The CDR3 has 16 amino acids. Germline CDR1 and CDR2: SGHDT and YYEEEE. The CDR3 region is CASSFYSGTSEFEQYF. The CDR3 DNA follows: TGTGCCAGCAGCTTCTACTCGGGGACTAGCGAATTCGAGCAGTACTTC.

V and J are TRBV5-1 and TRBJ1-4; the D gene is possibly TRBD1 (6 bases). CDR3 size: 16 residues. Germline values: CDR1 SGHRS, CDR2 YFSETQ. Deletions cut 0 bases from V and 1 base from J, with 10 bases between. The CDR3 is CASSLAGVGTNEKLFF. The CDR3 bases are TGCGCCAGCAGCTTGGCAGGGGTAGGAACTAATGAAAAACTGTTTTTT. Filled out from reference TRBV5-1 and TRBJ1-4, the complete variable domain reads KAGVTQTPRYLIKTRGQQVTLSCSPISGHRSVSWYQQTPGQGLQFLFEYFSETQRNKGNFPGRFSGRQFSNSRSEMNVSTLELGDSALYLCASSLAGVGTNEKLFFGSGTQLSVL.

The chain is built from TRBV18 and TRBJ1-1; D not certain. Germline loops: CDR1 KGHSH, CDR2 LQKENI. The ends were cut back, 3 bases at V and 6 bases at J, with 8 bases in the middle. This CDR3 has 12 residues. This CDR3 reads CASSPAGSEAFF. The CDR3 DNA reads as TGTGCCAGCTCACCCGCGGGGTCTGAAGCTTTCTTT.

Here the CDR3 DNA reads TGCGCCAGCAGCCGAGGACAGGGGGCAACGGGGCAGTTCTTC. Protein product: CASSRGQGATGQFF. The V call is TRBV4-1, the J call TRBJ2-1, with 11 bases that match TRBD1. Germline trimming cut 4 bases from V and 12 bases from J; bases unmatched to any gene: 8. Looked up from germline, CDR1 is MGHRA and CDR2 is YSYEKL. The CDR3 consists of 14 residues.

The chain couples TRBV6-4 to TRBJ2-2; TRBD2 matches at 10 bases. V was clipped by 4 bases and J by 0 bases; unmatched bases: 5. The CDR3 runs to 17 residues. The germline gives CDR1 MRHNA, CDR2 SNTAGT. The CDR3 is CASSALAGAPNTGELFF. As DNA, the CDR3 is TGTGCCAGCAGTGCGCTAGCGGGGGCCCCGAACACCGGGGAGCTGTTTTTT.